This T cell receptor beta chain was retrieved from a study of CD8+ T cells in alopecia areata. Reverse transcription of extracted RNA yielded cDNA, which provided the sequencing template. Some clones are missing from TCRdb's copy, which holds only in-frame ones; the method was immunoSEQ multiplex PCR. The table lists approximately 210,000 clones, around three fifths of them singletons. Treatment: oral pan-JAK inhibitor, 5-10 mg twice daily. Collection of lesional scalp punch biopsies and peripheral blood was performed in alopecia areata patients. This clonotype was sampled from a human donor with alopecia areata. This specimen was CD4+ T cells sorted from blood, taken at week 24, from a patient treated with tofacitinib.

The chain's CDR3 is CAWAMDRYSPLHF. DNA of the CDR3: TGTGCCTGGGCCATGGACAGGTATTCACCCCTCCACTTT. V gene TRBV30 combines with J gene TRBJ1-6; 7 bases agree with TRBD1. The CDR3 has 13 amino acids. V trimming: 5 bases; J trimming: 8 bases; junction bases outside the gene matches: 6. The germline V gene has CDR1 GTSNPN and CDR2 SVGIG (reference sequence). Supplemented by reference TRBV30 and TRBJ1-6, the full variable domain reads SQTIHQWPATLVQPVGSPLSLECTVEGTSNPNLYWYRQAAGRGLQLLFYSVGIGQISSEVPQNLSASRPQDRQFILSSKKLLLSDSGFYLCAWAMDRYSPLHFGNGTRLTVT.